The 10 T cell receptor beta chains presented below share a single source sample, sequenced in a study of cytotoxic CD8 clonotypes in ibrutinib-treated CLL. Profiled with immunoSEQ multiplex PCR; TCRdb holds only in-frame clones, not every one. The table lists over 100,000 clones, 80% to 90% of them singletons. The sample in question was PBMCs, obtained after 24 months of ibrutinib treatment. These receptors were collected from a human donor with chronic lymphocytic leukemia.

This clone came up a few times. V gene TRBV19 combines with J gene TRBJ1-2, with D possibly being TRBD1 (6 bases). Trimming left V 5 bases short and J 5 bases short, with 15 bases between. CDR3 length: 14 residues. Germline V lookup: CDR1 LNHDA, CDR2 SQIVND (reference sequence). CDR3 nucleotides: TGTGCCAGTAGTCTAGGACAGACCTCTTATGGCTACACCTTC. This codes for CASSLGQTSYGYTF.

This rearrangement joins TRBV11-2 to TRBJ1-3, with 7 bases fitting TRBD1. Unmatched junction bases numbered 9, after V lost 5 bases and J lost 5 bases. From germline, CDR1 is SGHAT and CDR2 FQNNGV. This CDR3 has 15 residues. DNA for the CDR3: TGTGCCAGCAGCCCACGACAGGGCGGCCGAAACACCATATATTTT. It codes for CASSPRQGGRNTIYF. The full variable domain, its missing parts supplied by reference TRBV11-2 and TRBJ1-3, is EAGVAQSPRYKIIEKRQSVAFWCNPISGHATLYWYQQILGQGPKLLIQFQNNGVVDDSQLPKDRFSAERLKGVDSTLKIQPAKLEDSAVYLCASSPRQGGRNTIYFGEGSWLTVV.

This clone was seen many times. The gene calls are TRBV6-1 and TRBJ2-3, with 13 bases lining up with TRBD2. The germline V gene encodes CDR1 MNHNS and CDR2 SASEGT. The CDR3 is 15 residues long. The ends lost 8 bases at V and 8 bases at J; junction bases unmatched: 10. The CDR3 spells CASGPLAGGRRTQYF. The CDR3 DNA reads TGTGCCAGCGGGCCACTAGCGGGGGGGCGGCGTACGCAGTATTTT.

V gene TRBV5-6 combines with J gene TRBJ2-7; TRBD2 matches 12 bases. The junction had 15 bases not matched to a gene; V was cut back by 1 base and J by 13 bases. Germline V gene sequence: CDR1 SGHDT, CDR2 YYEEEE. The CDR3 contains 16 residues. CDR3 protein: CASSLWWTSGASRKYF. The CDR3 DNA is TGTGCCAGCAGCTTGTGGTGGACTAGCGGGGCTAGTCGAAAATACTTC.

The table lists this clone with a count of one. CDR3 DNA: TGTGCCAGCAGTGGTAACTGGGGAACCGGGACTAGTTTCAATGAGCAGTTCTTC. Its protein product is CASSGNWGTGTSFNEQFF. The chain carries TRBV25-1 and TRBJ2-1; TRBD2 agrees at 8 bases. The CDR3 has 18 amino acids. The ends lost 4 bases at V and 6 bases at J; junction bases unmatched: 17. In germline, CDR1 is MGHDK, CDR2 SYGVNS.

The CDR3 coding sequence is TGTGCCAGCAGTTTGGGACAGACCTATGGCTACACCTTC. This codes for CASSLGQTYGYTF. This chain joins TRBV27 and TRBJ1-2; TRBD1 matches 7 bases. V lost 3 bases to trimming and J lost 4 bases; unmatched junction nucleotides: 2. CDR3 length: 13 amino acids. The V gene's germline CDR1 is MNHEY and CDR2 SMNVEV (reference sequence).

The J gene is TRBJ2-1, the V gene TRBV5-1; the D is unclear. V was trimmed by 0 bases and J by 7 bases, leaving 8 bases between them. CDR1 is SGHRS and CDR2 is YFSETQ in the germline V gene. The CDR3 spans 13 residues. The CDR3 DNA follows: TGCGCCAGCAGCTTGGAACCCCGTAATGAGCAGTTCTTC. Amino acid sequence: CASSLEPRNEQFF.

CDR3: CASTSGREFTDTQYF. The CDR3 DNA follows: TGCGCCAGCACCTCAGGCCGGGAATTTACAGATACGCAGTATTTT. This chain joins TRBV23-1 and TRBJ2-3; weak D call: TRBD2 (5 bases). TRBV23-1 is flagged as an ORF with uncertain function. CDR3 length equals 15 residues. Trimming cost V 7 bases and J 3 bases, with 17 bases left between them.

The chain uses TRBV7-2 and TRBJ2-5; 7 bases line up with TRBD1. The germline CDR1 and CDR2 sequences are SGHTA and FQGNSA. V shed 2 bases, J shed 4 bases, and the junction held 1 base outside the gene matches. The CDR3 runs to 13 residues. In DNA form, the CDR3 reads TGTGCCAGCAGCTTACGACAGGGAGAGACCCAGTACTTC. It is translated as CASSLRQGETQYF.

The chain carries TRBV4-3 and TRBJ2-7; D gene ambiguous. This CDR3 is 15 amino acids long. Germline CDR1 and CDR2: LGHNA and YSLEER. V dropped 4 bases and J dropped 1 base, with 14 bases sitting between them. The CDR3 is CASSPQKIRSYEQYF. The CDR3 region has the DNA TGCGCCAGCAGCCCCCAAAAAATTCGGTCCTACGAGCAGTACTTC.